This T cell receptor beta chain came from a study of CD8 T cells in ankylosing spondylitis. Germline CDR1 and CDR2: SGHVS and FQNEAQ. The CDR3 is 18 amino acids. J was trimmed by 4 bases and V by 5 bases; bases with no gene match: 12. One entry per CDR3 protein results from TCRdb running MiXCR on the 5' RACE reads. Seen here are more than 250,000 distinct CDR3 sequences, around 10% observed once, and the top ten hold around 8.4%. This clonotype occurred a few times. Material: blood, either unsorted or a sorted T cell fraction (not recorded which). The gene calls are TRBV7-8 and TRBJ2-1, with 12 nucleotides matching TRBD2. This TCR was recovered from a female donor with ankylosing spondylitis or in good health (not recorded which). CDR3 region: CASSTRVLAGGPYNEQFF. The CDR3 DNA is TGTGCCAGCAGCACTAGGGTTCTAGCGGGGGGGCCGTACAATGAGCAGTTCTTC.